These T cell receptor beta chains were read from a single sample in a study of shared clonotypes between healthy human individuals. TCRdb's table, derived via immunoSEQ multiplex PCR, lists solely in-frame clones and lacks some. The sample records about 550,000 clones, roughly 96% being singletons. The sample comprised naive CD8+ T cells sorted from blood. Receptor source: a woman aged 25 to 45 in good health. Both conserved end residues are trimmed from each CDR3. The order of the fields is J gene, D gene, V gene, CDR3 protein. D genes are given only for firm matches.

J gene: TRBJ2-4
D gene: TRBD1
V gene: TRBV10-3
CDR3 protein: AISDPGQVAKNIQY

J gene: TRBJ2-6
D gene: -
V gene: TRBV4-1
CDR3 protein: ASSQEAGLGGANVLT

J gene: TRBJ2-7
D gene: -
V gene: TRBV5-6
CDR3 protein: ASSRDPHEQY

J gene: TRBJ2-1
D gene: TRBD2
V gene: TRBV13
CDR3 protein: ASSFREAGLYNEQF

J gene: TRBJ2-7
D gene: TRBD2
V gene: TRBV19
CDR3 protein: ASSPHTSGTFDEQY

J gene: TRBJ2-3
D gene: -
V gene: TRBV5-1
CDR3 protein: ASSLDVSFTDTQY

J gene: TRBJ1-4
D gene: -
V gene: TRBV7-8
CDR3 protein: ASSLVGRSFSEEKLF

J gene: TRBJ2-3
D gene: -
V gene: TRBV7-2
CDR3 protein: ASSSRVLVPSDTQY

J gene: TRBJ2-1
D gene: TRBD1
V gene: TRBV10-3
CDR3 protein: AISDTGTGIPVEQF

J gene: TRBJ1-5
D gene: -
V gene: TRBV7-3
CDR3 protein: ASSSTGQNPNQPQH

J gene: TRBJ2-7
D gene: -
V gene: TRBV7-9
CDR3 protein: ASSKMGGEQY

J gene: TRBJ1-2
D gene: TRBD1
V gene: TRBV2
CDR3 protein: ASRGTGAGYT

J gene: TRBJ2-2
D gene: -
V gene: TRBV9
CDR3 protein: ASSPNGGELF

J gene: TRBJ1-5
D gene: -
V gene: TRBV30
CDR3 protein: AWSGGSGAQPQH

J gene: TRBJ1-2
D gene: -
V gene: TRBV13
CDR3 protein: ASSLQGNYGYT

J gene: TRBJ2-2
D gene: -
V gene: TRBV18
CDR3 protein: ASPRSQDDSNTGELF

J gene: TRBJ2-7
D gene: -
V gene: TRBV9
CDR3 protein: ASGSSYEQY

J gene: TRBJ2-7
D gene: -
V gene: TRBV28
CDR3 protein: ASSFNDEQY

J gene: TRBJ1-2
D gene: TRBD1
V gene: TRBV10-3
CDR3 protein: AIRGQGGDYGYT

J gene: TRBJ1-4
D gene: -
V gene: TRBV9
CDR3 protein: ASSAGRNEKLF

J gene: TRBJ2-7
D gene: -
V gene: TRBV27
CDR3 protein: ASSLSLGVKTYEQY

J gene: TRBJ2-7
D gene: -
V gene: TRBV27
CDR3 protein: ASRGVFEQY

J gene: TRBJ2-7
D gene: -
V gene: TRBV28
CDR3 protein: ASSSSGGYEQY

J gene: TRBJ2-1
D gene: TRBD2
V gene: TRBV19
CDR3 protein: ASRLAGSYNEQF

J gene: TRBJ1-5
D gene: -
V gene: TRBV28
CDR3 protein: ASSLFRMGNQPQH

J gene: TRBJ2-7
D gene: -
V gene: TRBV5-1
CDR3 protein: ASRPRPYEQY

J gene: TRBJ1-5
D gene: -
V gene: TRBV7-6
CDR3 protein: ASSLYKGNQPQH